The sequence of this T cell receptor (beta chain) was determined in a study of blood T cell repertoires in COVID-19 (dated by TCRdb to about 2020). In terms of the full investigation: Samples covering the acute and convalescent phases of COVID-19 were provided by collaborators in the United States, Italy and Spain. The material from the prospective study consisted of cDNA or gDNA derived from T cells, B-cell-depleted T cells, or PBMCs. Deeply sampled blood TCRbeta repertoires from subjects exposed to, actively infected with, or recovered from COVID-19 were included in the dataset. The repertoires were released in a freely available public database meant as a resource for research on the immune response to SARS-CoV-2. Samples came from the ongoing ImmuneRACE study (first 160 participants) plus 1,254 subjects from 6 global collaborators. Nearly every sample came with metadata listing a de-identified subject ID, COVID-19 status, age in years and sex. Where HLA class I and class II types were available, the types were taken from metadata supplied by the sample provider, not from assay-based typing. On the study overall, not on this receptor specifically: How much clinical and demographic metadata was included differed by source and by participant, and the metadata was provided uncurated.

With respect to this clone: The antigen this receptor binds is unknown. No base quality information exists; no much larger clone differs at one position.

The immunoSEQ Assay, a bias-controlled multiplex PCR, was used to amplify TCRbeta CDR3 regions from genomic DNA. As for the original processing: The number of nucleated cells in each sample was estimated by amplification of reference gene primers within the assay. To quantify the absolute abundance of each unique TCRbeta CDR3 rearrangement, sequence reads were collapsed and filtered. For each sample, productive Simpson clonality was calculated as the square root of Simpson's diversity index over productive rearrangements. Sourced from immuneACCESS, this table was stored by TCRdb with only in-frame sequences that have V and J called. A share of the clones is absent; for the studies checked, an unresolved V gene accounts for under half, and the remainder has no known explanation. D and trimming come from the DNA, and the V and J calls and clone size come from that table. This sample is represented by roughly 70,000 clones; more than 90% of them were singletons. Under 1.5% of the sample is in the top ten clones.

Compared with germline, V lacks 3 bases and J lacks 0 bases; bases without a gene match: 15. The CDR3 spans 20 residues, from the cysteine through the phenylalanine. Only the CDR3 part of the read is kept: 60 bases, read in frame from the first base. As encoded in the germline V gene (reference sequence), CDR1 is LGHDT while CDR2 is YNNKEL. Whole blood was collected in K2EDTA tubes by collaborating institutions according to the institutions' own protocols. For TCRbeta analysis, collaborators shipped samples in one of three forms: frozen whole blood, isolated PBMCs, or DNA extracted from either of those sample types.

The chain joins TRBV3-1 (or the pseudogene TRBV3-2) to TRBJ2-7, and TRBD2 matches 12 of the central bases. The receptor was derived from a man aged 45-65 years with acute or convalescent COVID-19. The sample comprised peripheral blood. The CDR3 region reads CASSHETGQAGLAGSYEQYF. The nucleotide sequence is given as TGTGCCAGCAGCCACGAAACAGGACAGGCGGGACTAGCGGGCTCCTACGAGCAGTACTTC.